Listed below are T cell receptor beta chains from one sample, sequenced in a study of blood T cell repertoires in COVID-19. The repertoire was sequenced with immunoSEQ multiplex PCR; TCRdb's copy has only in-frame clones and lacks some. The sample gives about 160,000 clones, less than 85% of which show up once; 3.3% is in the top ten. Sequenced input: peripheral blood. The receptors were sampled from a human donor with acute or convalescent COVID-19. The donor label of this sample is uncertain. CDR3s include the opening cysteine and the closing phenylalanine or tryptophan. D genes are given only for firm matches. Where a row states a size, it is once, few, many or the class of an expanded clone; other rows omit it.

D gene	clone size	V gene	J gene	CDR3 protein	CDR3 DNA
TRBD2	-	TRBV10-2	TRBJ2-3	CASSDKRGGQDTQYF	TGCGCCAGCAGTGATAAGCGGGGGGGCCAAGATACGCAGTATTTT
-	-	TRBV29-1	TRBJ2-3	CSVGLDKDTQYF	TGCAGCGTTGGATTGGACAAAGATACGCAGTATTTT
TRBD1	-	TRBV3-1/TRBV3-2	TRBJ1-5	CASSQGQHSNQPQHF	TGTGCCAGCAGCCAGGGACAGCATAGCAATCAGCCCCAGCATTTT
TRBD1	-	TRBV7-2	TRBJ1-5	CASSVRQGSGNQPQHF	TGTGCCAGCAGCGTTAGACAGGGGTCGGGCAATCAGCCCCAGCATTTT
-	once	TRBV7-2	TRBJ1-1	CASSHPQAVKAFF	TGTGCCAGCAGCCATCCCCAGGCTGTGAAGGCTTTCTTT
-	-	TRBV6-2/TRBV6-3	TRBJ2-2	CASSYGLAGTGELFF	TGTGCCAGCAGTTATGGTTTAGCCGGCACCGGGGAGCTGTTTTTT
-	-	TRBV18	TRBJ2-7	CASSPGTEGYEQYF	TGTGCCAGCTCACCAGGGACGGAGGGCTACGAGCAGTACTTC
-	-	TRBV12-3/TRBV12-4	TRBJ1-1	CASSLQQNTEAFF	TGTGCCAGCAGCCTTCAACAGAACACTGAAGCTTTCTTT
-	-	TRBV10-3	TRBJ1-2	CAISDGGAQGYGYTF	TGTGCCATCAGTGACGGGGGGGCACAGGGCTATGGCTACACCTTC
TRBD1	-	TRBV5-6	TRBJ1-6	CASSLDRGALHF	TGTGCCAGCAGCCTAGACAGGGGCGCCCTCCACTTT
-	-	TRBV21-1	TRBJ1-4	CASGQGGEKLFF	TGTGCCAGCGGGCAGGGGGGCGAAAAACTGTTTTTT
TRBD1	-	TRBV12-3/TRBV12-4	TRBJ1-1	CASSRQGAGEAFF	TGTGCCAGCAGTCGACAGGGGGCGGGTGAAGCTTTCTTT
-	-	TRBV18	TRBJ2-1	CASSRIGGASYNEQFF	TGTGCCAGCTCCCGCATAGGAGGGGCCTCCTACAATGAGCAGTTCTTC
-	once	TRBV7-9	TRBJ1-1	CASSSQQGSAFF	TGTGCCAGCAGTTCCCAACAGGGATCAGCTTTCTTT
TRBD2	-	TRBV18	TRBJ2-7	CASSQTMGLEPEQYF	TGTGCCAGCTCGCAGACGATGGGACTAGAACCCGAGCAGTACTTC
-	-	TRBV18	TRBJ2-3	CASSPSEVTDTQYF	TGTGCCAGCTCTCCCAGTGAGGTCACAGATACGCAGTATTTT
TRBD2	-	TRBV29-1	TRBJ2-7	CSVEGLTSGARSYEQYF	TGCAGCGTTGAAGGGTTGACTAGCGGGGCTCGCTCCTACGAGCAGTACTTC
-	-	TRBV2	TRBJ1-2	CASLRDFSLDGYTF	TGTGCCAGCTTGAGGGATTTTAGTCTAGATGGCTACACCTTC
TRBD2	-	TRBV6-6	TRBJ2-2	CASEGLAGTGELFF	TGTGCCAGCGAGGGACTAGCGGGGACCGGGGAGCTGTTTTTT
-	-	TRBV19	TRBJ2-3	CASMGAGSTDTQYF	TGTGCCAGTATGGGTGCGGGGAGCACAGATACGCAGTATTTT
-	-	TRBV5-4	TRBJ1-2	CASSRGGVQVYGYTF	TGTGCCAGCAGCCGGGGCGGGGTACAGGTCTATGGCTACACCTTC
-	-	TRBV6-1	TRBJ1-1	CASSEEWGGTEAFF	TGTGCCAGCAGTGAGGAGTGGGGAGGCACTGAAGCTTTCTTT
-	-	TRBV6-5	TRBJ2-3	CASSYGGLADTQYF	TGTGCCAGCAGTTATGGAGGGCTGGCAGATACGCAGTATTTT
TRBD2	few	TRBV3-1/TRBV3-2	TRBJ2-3	CASSPNPSGGAADTQYF	TGTGCCAGCAGCCCCAACCCTAGCGGGGGGGCGGCAGATACGCAGTATTTT
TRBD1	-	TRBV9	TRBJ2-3	CASSFAGTGEGDTQYF	TGTGCCAGCAGCTTCGCCGGGACAGGGGAGGGAGATACGCAGTATTTT
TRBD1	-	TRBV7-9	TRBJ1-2	CASSLGGTGALYGYTF	TGTGCCAGCAGCTTAGGAGGGACAGGGGCTTTATATGGCTACACCTTC
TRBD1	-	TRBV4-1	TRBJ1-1	CASSQKQGAGTEAFF	TGCGCCAGCAGCCAGAAACAGGGGGCTGGAACTGAAGCTTTCTTT
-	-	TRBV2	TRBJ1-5	CASSDRSANQPQHF	TGTGCCAGCAGTGACAGGTCCGCCAATCAGCCCCAGCATTTT
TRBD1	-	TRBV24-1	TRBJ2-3	CATSDSSLTGGLTDTQYF	TGTGCCACCAGTGACTCCTCCCTGACAGGGGGACTCACAGATACGCAGTATTTT
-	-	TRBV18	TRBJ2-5	CASSPIGETQYF	TGTGCCAGCTCACCTATCGGAGAGACCCAGTACTTC
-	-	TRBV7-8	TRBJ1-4	CASSLPLSGEKLFF	TGTGCCAGCAGCTTACCGCTCAGCGGTGAAAAACTGTTTTTT
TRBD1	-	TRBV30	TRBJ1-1	CAWSKSGGKAFF	TGTGCCTGGAGTAAATCAGGGGGGAAAGCTTTCTTT
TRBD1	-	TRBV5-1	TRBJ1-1	CASGFQGARTEAFF	TGCGCCAGCGGATTTCAGGGGGCGCGCACTGAAGCTTTCTTT
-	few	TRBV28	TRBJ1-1	CASTLGQLNTEAFF	TGTGCCAGCACCCTCGGACAGCTAAACACTGAAGCTTTCTTT
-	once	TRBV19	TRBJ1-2	CASADNRRYGYTF	TGTGCCAGCGCGGACAACCGGAGATATGGCTACACCTTC
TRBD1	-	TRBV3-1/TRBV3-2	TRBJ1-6	CASSQAAGTGYNSPLHF	TGTGCCAGCAGCCAAGCTGCCGGGACAGGGTATAATTCACCCCTCCACTTT
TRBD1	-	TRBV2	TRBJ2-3	CASSQGRTGSTDTQYF	TGTGCCAGCAGTCAGGGTAGGACAGGGAGCACAGATACGCAGTATTTT
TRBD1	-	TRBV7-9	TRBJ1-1	CASSLVRSQGDNTEAFF	TGTGCCAGCAGCTTAGTGAGGTCACAGGGGGATAACACTGAAGCTTTCTTT
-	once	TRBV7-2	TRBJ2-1	CASSKRWNEQFF	TGTGCCAGCTCCAAGAGGTGGAATGAGCAGTTCTTC
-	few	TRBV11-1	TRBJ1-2	CASSTGPGDGYTF	TGTGCCAGCAGCACCGGGCCGGGGGATGGCTACACCTTC
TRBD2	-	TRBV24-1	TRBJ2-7	CATSAGGGSYGEQYF	TGTGCCACCAGTGCGGGGGGGGGCTCCTACGGAGAGCAGTACTTC
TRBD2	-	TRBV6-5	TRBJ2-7	CASSNLAGGREQYF	TGTGCCAGCAGTAACCTAGCGGGGGGGCGAGAGCAGTACTTC
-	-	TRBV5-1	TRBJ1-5	CASSLDGRNNQPQHF	TGCGCCAGCAGCTTGGATGGCAGAAATAATCAGCCCCAGCATTTT
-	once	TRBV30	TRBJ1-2	CAWSVKGGGYTF	TGTGCCTGGAGTGTAAAAGGAGGTGGCTACACCTTC
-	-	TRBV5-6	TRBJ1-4	CASSLLQGTNEKLFF	TGTGCCAGCAGCTTACTACAGGGAACTAATGAAAAACTGTTTTTT
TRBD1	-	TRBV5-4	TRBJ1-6	CASSSAGTGYNSPLHF	TGTGCCAGCAGCTCAGCCGGGACAGGCTATAATTCACCCCTCCACTTT
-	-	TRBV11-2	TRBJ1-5	CASSLTPGRQPQHF	TGTGCCAGCAGCTTAACCCCAGGGAGGCAGCCCCAGCATTTT
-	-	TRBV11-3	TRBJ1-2	CASSLGAGNYGYTF	TGTGCCAGCAGCTTAGGAGCCGGGAACTATGGCTACACCTTC
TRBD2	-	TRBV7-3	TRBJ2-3	CASSLTGTSFTDTQYF	TGTGCCAGCAGCTTAACTGGGACTAGCTTCACAGATACGCAGTATTTT
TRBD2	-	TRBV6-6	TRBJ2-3	CASSQSSGTSGTDTQYF	TGTGCCAGCAGTCAATCCTCCGGGACTAGCGGCACAGATACGCAGTATTTT
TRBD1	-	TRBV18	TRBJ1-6	CASFAWTGGYNSPLHF	TGTGCCAGCTTCGCCTGGACAGGGGGCTATAATTCACCCCTCCACTTT
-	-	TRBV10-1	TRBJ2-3	CASSDWTASRGADTQYF	TGCGCCAGCAGTGACTGGACAGCATCCAGGGGGGCAGATACGCAGTATTTT
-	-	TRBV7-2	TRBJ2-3	CASSFRGAADTQYF	TGTGCCAGCAGCTTCCGGGGGGCTGCAGATACGCAGTATTTT